A single sample is the source of the 21 T cell receptor beta chains below, sequenced in a study of vaccination effects on CD4 cells after COVID-19. Repertoires were generated with immunoSEQ multiplex PCR, while TCRdb's copy carries only in-frame clones and drops some. This table has 30,000 to 40,000 clones, roughly two thirds appearing once. No antigens are known for them. Within the ViraFEST assay, antigen-specific CD4+ T cells underwent expansion with viral peptide pools prior to sequencing. Culturing for 9 to 10 days preceded CD4+ T cell isolation. As their vaccination, participants received two doses of either BNT162b2 or mRNA-1273. The input for sequencing was CD4+ T cells from PBMCs cultured with HCoV-229E spike peptides, taken after COVID-19 vaccination. These receptors came from a human donor who received a COVID-19 vaccine.

The chain combines TRBV19 with TRBJ1-1; weak D call: TRBD1 (6 bases). V was trimmed by 6 bases and J by 1 base, leaving 9 bases between them. Germline CDR1 reads LNHDA; CDR2 reads SQIVND (reference sequence). There are 13 residues in the CDR3. The CDR3 protein is CASSPGANTEAFF. CDR3 bases: TGTGCCAGTAGCCCGGGGGCGAACACTGAAGCTTTCTTT.

The gene calls are TRBV6-5 and TRBJ1-4, with D perhaps TRBD1 (6 bases). CDR1 is MNHEY, CDR2 SVGAGI, per germline. Trimming left V 6 bases short and J 5 bases short, with 16 bases between. The CDR3 extends over 15 amino acids. CDR3 region: CASSPDGGGNEKLFF. The DNA of the CDR3 is TGTGCCAGCAGCCCGGATGGGGGCGGGAATGAAAAACTGTTTTTT.

This clone was recorded once. This sequence joins TRBV6-4 and TRBJ2-6; tentatively, D is TRBD2 (6 bases). The germline CDR1 and CDR2 sequences are MRHNA and SNTAGT. CDR3 size: 15 residues. Between the trimmed V and J ends, which lost 4 bases and 0 bases, there was a span of 7 bases. The CDR3 region is CASSGSGSGANVLTF. Here the CDR3 DNA reads TGTGCCAGCAGTGGTAGCGGCTCTGGGGCCAACGTCCTGACTTTC.

The chain employs TRBV30 and TRBJ1-5; the D gene is possibly TRBD1 (5 bases). Trimming removed 1 base at V and 0 bases at J, with 22 bases between. The CDR3 is made up of 19 amino acids. The germline gives CDR1 GTSNPN, CDR2 SVGIG (reference sequence). CDR3 DNA sequence: TGTGCCTGGAGTGGTAGGGGCTCCCATCGGGCTCATAGCAATCAGCCCCAGCATTTT. Translating it yields CAWSGRGSHRAHSNQPQHF. The whole variable domain, remainder taken from reference TRBV30 and TRBJ1-5, is SQTIHQWPATLVQPVGSPLSLECTVEGTSNPNLYWYRQAAGRGLQLLFYSVGIGQISSEVPQNLSASRPQDRQFILSSKKLLLSDSGFYLCAWSGRGSHRAHSNQPQHFGDGTRLSIL.

This chain uses TRBV4-1 with TRBJ1-3; 7 bases line up with TRBD1. The germline gives CDR1 MGHRA, CDR2 YSYEKL. CDR3 length: 15 residues. V shed 6 bases and J 2 bases; nucleotides not matched to a gene: 7. DNA for the CDR3: TGCGCCAGCAGTCTCACGACAGGGCCTGGAAACACCATATATTTT. Its translation is CASSLTTGPGNTIYF.

The rearrangement uses TRBV5-1 and TRBJ2-2; D is unresolved. V was trimmed by 0 bases and J by 6 bases, leaving 9 bases between them. CDR3 length: 14 amino acids. CDR1 is SGHRS, CDR2 YFSETQ, per germline. In nucleotides, the CDR3 is TGCGCCAGCAGCTTGGCACCGTCCTCCGGGGAGCTGTTTTTT. Its protein product is CASSLAPSSGELFF.

This clone has more than one count but fewer than ten. This chain links TRBV6-5 with TRBJ1-2; 8 nucleotides match TRBD1. Germline lookup yields CDR1 MNHEY and CDR2 SVGAGI. The CDR3 has 14 amino acids. J was trimmed by 5 bases and V by 0 bases; bases with no gene match: 2. CDR3 region: CASSYSQGAYGYTF. Written as DNA, the CDR3 is TGTGCCAGCAGTTACTCCCAGGGGGCTTATGGCTACACCTTC.

The chain uses TRBV15 and TRBJ2-1; D might be TRBD1 or TRBD2, each matching 5 bases. CDR3 length equals 13 residues. Trimming stripped 8 bases from V and 10 bases from J, with 18 bases between. Per germline, CDR1 LNHNV and CDR2 YYDKDF (reference sequence). The CDR3 spells CATGADPGREQFF. CDR3 in DNA: TGTGCCACCGGGGCCGATCCGGGGCGCGAGCAGTTCTTC.

The table lists this clone with a few counts. One end of the junction fails to match germline, which may point to a read error. The rearrangement joins TRBV2 to TRBJ2-3, with 8 bases fitting TRBD2. The CDR3 runs to 14 residues. The germline gives CDR1 SNHLY, CDR2 FYNNEI. Written as DNA, the CDR3 is TGTGCCGGCAGACGGGAGGGCCTTGGAGATACGCAGTATTTT. Translation gives CAGRREGLGDTQYF.

The chain links TRBV28 to TRBJ2-7, with D uncertain. The CDR3 sequence is 11 residues long. Germline V gene lookup returns CDR1 MDHEN and CDR2 SYDVKM. V lost 4 bases and J lost 3, with 4 bases in between. Written as DNA, the CDR3 is TGTGCCAGCAGTTCGGTCTACGAGCAGTACTTC. Translated, it gives CASSSVYEQYF.

This chain joins TRBV29-1 and TRBJ2-7, with D tentatively TRBD1 or TRBD2 (5 bases each). V was pared by 2 bases and J by 2 bases, with 10 bases between. CDR3 length equals 13 residues. Germline V lookup: CDR1 SQVTM, CDR2 ANQGSEA. CDR3 sequence (DNA): TGCAGCGTTGAAAGGGACCTCCCCTACGAGCAGTACTTC. This codes for CSVERDLPYEQYF.

The rearrangement uses TRBV13 and TRBJ2-7; 11 bases match TRBD2. V trimming: 5 bases; J trimming: 4 bases; junction bases outside the gene matches: 13. Germline values: CDR1 PRHDT, CDR2 FYEKMQ (reference sequence). The CDR3 runs 17 residues. The CDR3 is CASSTPGASGGFYEQYF. In nucleotides, the CDR3 is TGTGCCAGCAGCACCCCCGGGGCTAGCGGGGGGTTTTACGAGCAGTACTTC.

The chain couples TRBV29-1 to TRBJ1-2; a weak D match, TRBD1 (5 bases). With 4 bases removed from V and 6 bases from J, the gap between germline ends came to 9 bases. This CDR3 comprises 11 residues. Germline V gene lookup returns CDR1 SQVTM and CDR2 ANQGSEA. The CDR3 bases are TGCAGCGTTGCAGGGAAAGATGGCTACACCTTC. Translating it yields CSVAGKDGYTF.

J is TRBJ2-2 and V is TRBV5-8; a possible D gene is TRBD2 (7 bases). Germline CDR1 is SGHTS and CDR2 is YDEGEE. Trimming removed 5 bases from V and 0 bases from J, with 14 bases in between. The length of the CDR3 is 16 residues. The CDR3 sequence: CASSSWGGPNTGELFF. The CDR3 coding sequence is TGTGCCAGCAGTTCCTGGGGGGGGCCGAACACCGGGGAGCTGTTTTTT.

This chain connects TRBV18 to TRBJ1-5; 8 bases map to TRBD1. The CDR3 is 14 residues long. V gave up 6 bases and J gave up 3 bases; unmatched junction bases: 4. The V gene's germline CDR1 is KGHSH and CDR2 LQKENI. CDR3 in DNA: TGTGCCAGCTCTCCGGGACAGGTCAATCAGCCCCAGCATTTT. Translated, it gives CASSPGQVNQPQHF. The whole variable domain, filled in from reference TRBV18 and TRBJ1-5, reads NAGVMQNPRHLVRRRGQEARLRCSPMKGHSHVYWYRQLPEEGLKFMVYLQKENIIDESGMPKERFSAEFPKEGPSILRIQQVVRGDSAAYFCASSPGQVNQPQHFGDGTRLSIL.

This chain uses TRBV2 with TRBJ1-1; D is unclear. The length of the CDR3 is 14 residues. Deletions cut 6 bases from V and 1 base from J, with 12 bases between. CDR1 is SNHLY, CDR2 FYNNEI, per germline. DNA for the CDR3: TGTGCCAGCAGAGGCCGGGGTGGGAACACTGAAGCTTTCTTT. As protein: CASRGRGGNTEAFF.

CDR3 DNA sequence: TGTGCCAGCAGTTCGGCCGGACTCTATGGCTACACCTTC. Encoded protein: CASSSAGLYGYTF. V and J are TRBV12-3 or TRBV12-4 and TRBJ1-2; D is unclear. There are 13 residues in the CDR3. V was pared by 4 bases and J by 4 bases, with 10 bases between.

V is TRBV19 and J is TRBJ2-7; D is unresolved. Germline CDR1 LNHDA, CDR2 SQIVND (reference sequence). There are 14 residues in the CDR3. Trimming removed 4 bases from V and 1 base from J, with 11 bases in between. The CDR3 DNA follows: TGTGCCAGTAGTAAGCTACCCAATTCCTACGAGCAGTACTTC. It specifies CASSKLPNSYEQYF. Together with reference TRBV19 and TRBJ2-7, the CDR3 gives the full variable domain: DGGITQSPKYLFRKEGQNVTLSCEQNLNHDAMYWYRQDPGQGLRLIYYSQIVNDFQKGDIAEGYSVSREKKESFPLTVTSAQKNPTAFYLCASSKLPNSYEQYFGPGTRLTVT.

This chain joins TRBV10-3 and TRBJ1-2, with D possibly matching TRBD1 (5 bases). Looked up from germline, CDR1 is ENHRY and CDR2 is SYGVKD. V was trimmed by 7 bases and J by 4 bases, leaving 10 bases between them. The CDR3 contains 12 residues. CDR3 sequence (DNA): TGTGCCATCACCCAGGGTGTCTATGGCTACACCTTC. As protein: CAITQGVYGYTF.

The rearrangement joins TRBV3-1 (or the pseudogene TRBV3-2) to TRBJ2-3; possible D gene TRBD2, 5 bases. Trimming stripped 6 bases from V and 6 bases from J, with 16 bases between. The CDR3 is 14 amino acids. Germline CDR1 LGHDT, CDR2 YNNKEL (reference sequence). This CDR3 reads CASRPILGSDTQYF. In nucleotides, the CDR3 is TGTGCCAGCAGACCAATACTAGGTTCCGATACGCAGTATTTT.

The chain couples TRBV5-8 to TRBJ2-1; the match to TRBD2 covers 7 bases. The J segment lost 8 bases and the V segment lost 10 bases, leaving 6 bases of the junction unmatched. The CDR3 extends over 11 amino acids. Germline V gene sequence: CDR1 SGHTS, CDR2 YDEGEE. CDR3: CAGRGKDEQFF. CDR3 DNA sequence: TGTGCCGGGCGGGGGAAGGATGAGCAGTTCTTC.